This T cell receptor (beta chain) was captured by sequencing in a study of blood T cells in healthy people across ages. General study results and limits: While age rose, TCR beta diversity per million T cells dropped in a roughly linear way. Naive T cell percentage showed a strong correlation with TCR beta diversity.

Then a second PCR, running roughly 7 to 11 cycles, was carried out with a sample-barcoded 5' primer and a J-beta primer mix. TCRdb re-derived calls from the 5' RACE reads in MiXCR, one entry per CDR3 protein. The sample shows about 2 million distinct CDR3 sequences, 40% to 55% of them seen only once. Germline-derived CDR1 and CDR2 are SEHNR and FQNEAQ (reference sequence). Deletions cut 3 bases from V and 5 bases from J, with 12 bases between. The CDR3 runs to 14 residues. A word on this clonotype: The antigen remains undetermined.

Sequencing used blood. This sequence originates from a woman in her thirties or forties in good health. The chain carries TRBV7-9 and TRBJ2-3, with D maybe TRBD1 (7 bases). As DNA, the CDR3 is TGTGCCAGCAGCTTCAGGGGGGAGATAGATACGCAGTATTTT. This codes for CASSFRGEIDTQYF.